This note documents a single T cell receptor beta chain sequence. Trimming cost V 3 bases and J 1 base; bases outside gene matches: 10. CDR1 and CDR2 from the germline V gene are ENHRY and SYGVKD. The length of the CDR3 is 17 residues. It was with a sample-barcoded 5' primer and a J-beta primer mix that a second PCR of about 6 to 11 cycles was run. TCRdb analysed the 5' RACE reads with MiXCR anew, one entry per CDR3 protein. This sample has about 670,000 distinct CDR3 sequences; over 40% occur once, and the top ten carry about 13%. This specimen comes from a study of blood T cells in healthy people across ages.

This chain links TRBV10-3 with TRBJ2-7; TRBD1 agrees at 9 bases. The source material was blood. The receptor comes from a woman aged 80 or older in good health. The CDR3: CAISDPTPGTGSYEQYF. The CDR3 DNA follows: TGTGCCATCAGTGACCCGACTCCCGGGACAGGGTCCTACGAGCAGTACTTC.